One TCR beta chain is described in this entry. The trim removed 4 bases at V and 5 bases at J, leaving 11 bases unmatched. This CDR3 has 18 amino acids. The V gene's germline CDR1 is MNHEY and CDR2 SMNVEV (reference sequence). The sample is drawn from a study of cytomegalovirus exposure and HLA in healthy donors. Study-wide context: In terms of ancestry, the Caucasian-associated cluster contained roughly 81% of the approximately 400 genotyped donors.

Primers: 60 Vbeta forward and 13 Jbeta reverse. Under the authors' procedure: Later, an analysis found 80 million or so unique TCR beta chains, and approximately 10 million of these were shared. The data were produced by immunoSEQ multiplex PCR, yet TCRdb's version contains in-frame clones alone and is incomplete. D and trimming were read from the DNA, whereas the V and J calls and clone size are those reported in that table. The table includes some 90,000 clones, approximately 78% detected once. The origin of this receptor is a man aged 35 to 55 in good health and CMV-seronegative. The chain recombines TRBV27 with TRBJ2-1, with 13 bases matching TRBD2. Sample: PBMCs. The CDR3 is CASSYHLTSGGPHNEQFF. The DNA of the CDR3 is TGTGCCAGCAGTTACCACCTGACTAGCGGGGGGCCGCACAATGAGCAGTTCTTC.